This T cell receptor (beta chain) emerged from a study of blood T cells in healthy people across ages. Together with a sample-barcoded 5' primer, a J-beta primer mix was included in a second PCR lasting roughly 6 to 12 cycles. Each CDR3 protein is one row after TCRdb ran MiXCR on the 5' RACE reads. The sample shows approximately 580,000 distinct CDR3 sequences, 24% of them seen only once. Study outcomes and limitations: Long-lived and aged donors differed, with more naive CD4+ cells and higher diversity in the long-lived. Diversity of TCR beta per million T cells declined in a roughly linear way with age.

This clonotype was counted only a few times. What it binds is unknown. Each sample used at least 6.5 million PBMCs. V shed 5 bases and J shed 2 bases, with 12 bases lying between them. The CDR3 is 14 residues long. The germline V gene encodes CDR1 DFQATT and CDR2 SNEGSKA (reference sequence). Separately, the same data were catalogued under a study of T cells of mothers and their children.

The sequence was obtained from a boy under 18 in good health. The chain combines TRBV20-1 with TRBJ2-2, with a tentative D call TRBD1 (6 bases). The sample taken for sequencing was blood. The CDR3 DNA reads TGCAGTGCTGGAAGACAGGTTAACACCGGGGAGCTGTTTTTT. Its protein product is CSAGRQVNTGELFF.